The 7 T cell receptor beta chains in this list originate from one sample, sequenced in a study of vaccination effects on CD4 cells after COVID-19. Subsequent to approximately 9 days of culture, CD4+ T cells were isolated. The antigens for these receptors are not known. Profiling relied on immunoSEQ multiplex PCR, and the TCRdb table lists in-frame clones only, not all of them. The table has about 58,000 clones, approximately 80% seen once. The sample in question was CD4+ T cells from PBMCs cultured without peptide, obtained before COVID-19 vaccination. Receptor source: a human donor who received a COVID-19 vaccine.

The chain employs TRBV11-1 and TRBJ2-7; TRBD2 matches at 10 bases. In germline, CDR1 is SGHAT, CDR2 FQDESV (reference sequence). The CDR3 sequence is 14 residues long. Trimming at V came to 3 bases and at J to 6 bases, leaving 5 bases not matched to a gene. The CDR3 loop is CASSFGLAGVEQYV. DNA for the CDR3: TGTGCCAGCAGCTTTGGGCTAGCGGGGGTCGAGCAGTACGTC.

V usage is TRBV4-1 and J usage is TRBJ2-5; D call uncertain. The germline V gene encodes CDR1 MGHRA and CDR2 YSYEKL. The CDR3 consists of 16 residues. Trimming shortened V by 1 base and J by 2 bases, and 14 bases separated the two germline ends. CDR3 nucleotide sequence: TGCGCCAGCAGCCAAGGGGTGTTGTTGGGGCAAGAGACCCAGTACTTC. Amino acids: CASSQGVLLGQETQYF.

The chain couples TRBV29-1 to TRBJ2-3; D is undetermined. Trimming removed 7 bases from V and 0 bases from J, with 8 bases in between. The germline V gene encodes CDR1 SQVTM and CDR2 ANQGSEA. CDR3 size: 12 residues. The CDR3 region is CSGKVSTDTQYF. The CDR3 nucleotides are TGCAGCGGAAAAGTTAGCACAGATACGCAGTATTTT.

This clone is deemed medium-sized (0.01 to 0.1%). The chain is built from TRBV6-5 and TRBJ1-5; 9 bases are shared with TRBD1. The CDR3 extends over 15 amino acids. Trimming removed 5 bases from V and 8 bases from J; junction bases left unmatched: 10. Germline V gene lookup returns CDR1 MNHEY and CDR2 SVGAGI. The CDR3 DNA is TGTGCCAGCAGTCCGGGACAGGGTTTTCAAAAGCCCCAGCATTTT. It codes for CASSPGQGFQKPQHF.

The chain links TRBV10-1 to TRBJ2-7; D is unresolved. V was shortened by 2 bases and J by 4 bases, with 18 bases between the two germline ends. Germline V gene data show CDR1 as WNHNN and CDR2 as SYGVQD (reference sequence). The CDR3 totals 16 residues. The CDR3 region has the DNA TGCGCCAGCAGTGAGGGGCCCCTACGGTCTCCATACGAGCAGTACGTC. The encoded protein is CASSEGPLRSPYEQYV.

This clone has just one count. The chain combines TRBV3-1 (or the pseudogene TRBV3-2) with TRBJ1-6; TRBD1 might be the D (6 bases). Trimming left V 4 bases short and J 6 bases short, with 10 bases between. The CDR3 contains 14 residues. CDR1 and CDR2 (germline): LGHDT, YNNKEL (reference sequence). DNA for the CDR3: TGTGCCAGCAGCCCTGGACAGAGTAATTCACCCCTCCACTTT. Its translation: CASSPGQSNSPLHF.

This clone was picked up one time. The rearrangement joins TRBV1 to TRBJ2-3; whether TRBD2, the table's D call, matches the DNA was not checked. TRBV1 is listed as a pseudogene. This CDR3 has 15 residues. The CDR3 bases are TGCACCAGCAGCCAAGAAAGAGGGTGCACAGATACGCAGTATTTT. This codes for CTSSQERGCTDTQYF.